This TCR beta chain was identified in a study of radiotherapy plus CTLA-4 blockade in lung cancer. Assay used: immunoSEQ multiplex PCR; TCRdb lists only in-frame clones, some missing. The sample has 40,000 to 50,000 clones, under 80% seen once. CDR3 length equals 15 residues. The germline V gene encodes CDR1 MDHEN and CDR2 SYDVKM. The J segment lost 7 bases and the V segment lost 6 bases, leaving 10 bases of the junction unmatched. This TCR came from a human donor with non-small cell lung cancer who had stable disease on radiotherapy plus ipilimumab. The chain carries TRBV28 and TRBJ1-5; 9 nucleotides match TRBD1. The specimen comprised peripheral blood, sampled from a patient treated with radiotherapy plus ipilimumab. CDR3 amino acids: CASSYRTGVSQPQHF. In nucleotides, the CDR3 is TGTGCCAGCAGCTATAGGACAGGGGTTTCCCAGCCCCAGCATTTT. The whole variable domain, filled in from reference TRBV28 and TRBJ1-5, reads DVKVTQSSRYLVKRTGEKVFLECVQDMDHENMFWYRQDPGLGLRLIYFSYDVKMKEKGDIPEGYSVSREKKERFSLILESASTNQTSMYLCASSYRTGVSQPQHFGDGTRLSIL.